The next 17 T cell receptor beta chains were all read from a single sample in a study of CD8+ T cells in alopecia areata. Reverse transcription of extracted RNA yielded cDNA, which provided the sequencing template. This table comes from immunoSEQ multiplex PCR, and its TCRdb copy is limited to in-frame clones, with some not included. The sample records some 190,000 clones, about 47% being singletons. The treatment is: oral pan-JAK inhibitor, 5-10 mg twice daily. The sequencing here drew on CD8+ T cells sorted from blood, taken around week 53, from a patient treated with tofacitinib. These receptors all stem from a human donor with alopecia areata.

The chain links TRBV9 to TRBJ2-7; D uncertain. The CDR3 covers 14 residues. V was clipped by 4 bases and J by 7 bases, with 18 bases between them. Germline values: CDR1 SGDLS, CDR2 YYNGEE. As DNA, the CDR3 is TGTGCCAGCAGCACCCCGGGTGGATTCGTAGAGCAGTACTTC. Translated, it gives CASSTPGGFVEQYF. The full variable domain, in which reference TRBV9 and TRBJ2-7 provide the parts outside the CDR3, is DSGVTQTPKHLITATGQRVTLRCSPRSGDLSVYWYQQSLDQGLQFLIQYYNGEERAKGNILERFSAQQFPDLHSELNLSSLELGDSALYFCASSTPGGFVEQYFGPGTRLTVT.

The rearrangement uses TRBV27 and TRBJ1-1; D uncertain. This CDR3 comprises 15 residues. The V gene's germline CDR1 is MNHEY and CDR2 SMNVEV (reference sequence). Trimming stripped 5 bases from V and 5 bases from J, with 18 bases between. The CDR3, as DNA: TGTGCCAGCAGTCTACACCTGGCGGGCGATACTGAAGCTTTCTTT. It translates to CASSLHLAGDTEAFF.

Turning to this clone: Relative to the germline gene, one junction end is altered; a read error may explain this. V gene TRBV7-7 combines with J gene TRBJ2-3, with D possibly TRBD2 on 5 matching bases. This CDR3 has 16 residues. CDR1 and CDR2 (germline): SSHAT, FNYEAQ (reference sequence). The DNA of the CDR3 is TGTGCTAGCAGCCCCTATCGGGAAGGGAGCACAGATACGCAGTATTTT. It is translated as CASSPYREGSTDTQYF.

The genes are TRBV11-2 and TRBJ2-3; a weak D match, TRBD1 (6 bases). CDR1 and CDR2 (germline): SGHAT, FQNNGV. This CDR3 is 15 amino acids long. With 2 bases removed from V and 0 bases from J, the gap between germline ends came to 9 bases. The CDR3 DNA is TGTGCCAGCAGCTTATACAGGGCTAGCACAGATACGCAGTATTTT. This translates into CASSLYRASTDTQYF.

V gene TRBV25-1 combines with J gene TRBJ1-4, with 10 nucleotides matching TRBD1. Germline V gene sequence: CDR1 MGHDK, CDR2 SYGVNS. The J segment lost 15 bases and the V segment lost 3 bases, leaving 13 bases of the junction unmatched. CDR3 size: 15 residues. CDR3: CASSDQTGGAGRVFF. The CDR3 coding sequence is TGTGCCAGCAGTGACCAGACAGGGGGCGCGGGAAGGGTGTTTTTT.

The chain's CDR3 is CASSQDRDGAQSQPQHF. CDR3 sequence (DNA): TGCGCCAGCAGCCAAGATCGTGATGGGGCGCAAAGTCAGCCCCAGCATTTT. The V and J genes are TRBV4-1 and TRBJ1-5; maybe TRBD1 (5 bases). Germline V gene lookup returns CDR1 MGHRA and CDR2 YSYEKL. Trimming pared 0 bases from V and 6 bases from J, leaving 18 bases between. This CDR3 has 17 amino acids.

This chain connects TRBV7-9 to TRBJ2-1; D might be TRBD2 (5 bases). Looked up from germline, CDR1 is SEHNR and CDR2 is FQNEAQ (reference sequence). The ends were cut back, 2 bases at V and 4 bases at J, with 12 bases in the middle. The CDR3 has 15 amino acids. The CDR3 region has the DNA TGTGCCAGCAGCTTAACCGAGAGCGGATACAATGAGCAGTTCTTC. It encodes CASSLTESGYNEQFF.

This sequence joins TRBV5-1 and TRBJ2-7; TRBD2 aligns across 13 bases. Losses at the gene ends were 3 bases for V and 0 bases for J; bases not matched to a gene: 12. CDR1 and CDR2 from the germline V gene are SGHRS and YFSETQ. CDR3 length equals 19 residues. CDR3 protein: CASSSRTSGGPKSSYEQYF. For the CDR3, the DNA is TGCGCCAGCAGCTCCAGGACTAGCGGGGGCCCTAAATCCTCCTACGAGCAGTACTTC.

The chain uses TRBV6-6 and TRBJ1-2; D remains ambiguous. This CDR3 spans 14 amino acids. The germline V and J ends were trimmed by 5 bases and 4 bases, with 14 bases remaining between them. Germline CDR1 MNHNY, CDR2 SVGAGI (reference sequence). This CDR3 reads CASSTDGPTYGYTF. DNA for the CDR3: TGTGCCAGCAGTACGGACGGCCCTACCTATGGCTACACCTTC.

J is TRBJ2-3 and V is TRBV27, with 10 bases identical to TRBD2. Germline loops: CDR1 MNHEY, CDR2 SMNVEV (reference sequence). Germline trimming cut 5 bases from V and 3 bases from J; bases unmatched to any gene: 2. The CDR3 runs 14 residues. The CDR3 region has the DNA TGTGCCAGCAGTGAGGGACTAGCGACAGATACGCAGTATTTT. It specifies CASSEGLATDTQYF.

This clone appeared a few times. A much larger clone is a single base away; this may be a read error. Other DNA sequences in the sample encode the same CDR3. The chain recombines TRBV6-4 with TRBJ2-3, with 11 nucleotides matching TRBD2. Trimming removed 3 bases from V and 1 base from J; junction bases left unmatched: 0. Germline CDR1 reads MRHNA; CDR2 reads SNTAGT. The CDR3 has 15 amino acids. The CDR3 loop is CASSETSGGTDTQYF. The DNA for the CDR3 is TGTGCCAGCAGTGAGACTAGCGGGGGCACAGATACGCAGTATTTT.

The chain has TRBV30 and TRBJ2-2; 8 nucleotides agree with TRBD2. V lost 1 base to trimming and J lost 5 bases; unmatched junction nucleotides: 3. Germline V gene sequence: CDR1 GTSNPN, CDR2 SVGIG (reference sequence). This CDR3 comprises 14 residues. CDR3 coding DNA: TGTGCCTGGAGTGCGGGAGGGCTTACCGGGGAGCTGTTTTTT. Translation gives CAWSAGGLTGELFF.

The rearrangement joins TRBV25-1 to TRBJ2-7, with a weak D call TRBD2 (6 bases). CDR1 and CDR2 (germline): MGHDK, SYGVNS. CDR3 length: 13 amino acids. Trimming removed 0 bases at V and 7 bases at J, with 10 bases between. The DNA of the CDR3 is TGTGCCAGCAGTGAATATCGGGGGTTGGAGCAGTACTTC. Encoded protein: CASSEYRGLEQYF.

The V call is TRBV30, the J call TRBJ2-3; unclear D gene. V shed 3 bases and J shed 4 bases, with 14 bases lying between them. Germline V CDR1 and CDR2: GTSNPN, SVGIG (reference sequence). This CDR3 has 14 residues. The CDR3 DNA reads TGTGCCTGGAGACCACGTCAGATCGCAGATACGCAGTATTTT. Translation: CAWRPRQIADTQYF.

This clone has only one observation. The rearrangement uses TRBV11-1 and TRBJ2-6; the D is unclear. Trimming pared 5 bases from V and 1 base from J, leaving 18 bases between. This CDR3 is built from 18 residues. From germline, CDR1 is SGHAT and CDR2 FQDESV (reference sequence). This CDR3 reads CASSHIVSLYSGANVLTF. The CDR3 nucleotides are TGTGCCAGCAGCCACATTGTCAGCCTTTATTCTGGGGCCAACGTCCTGACTTTC.

The chain has TRBV19 and TRBJ1-6, with D uncertain. The CDR3 contains 13 residues. V was pared by 2 bases and J by 13 bases, with 12 bases between. Germline V gene data show CDR1 as LNHDA and CDR2 as SQIVND (reference sequence). CDR3 bases: TGTGCCAGTAGTATACCCCGGATGGGGCCCCTCCACTTT. This translates into CASSIPRMGPLHF.

The chain recombines TRBV27 with TRBJ1-1, with a weak D call TRBD1 (5 bases). This CDR3 comprises 14 residues. V dropped 7 bases and J dropped 1 base, with 13 bases sitting between them. Per the germline V gene, CDR1 is MNHEY and CDR2 is SMNVEV (reference sequence). The CDR3 nucleotides read TGTGCCAGCACTTCAGGGTGGGGGAACACTGAAGCTTTCTTT. It is translated as CASTSGWGNTEAFF.